This T cell receptor beta chain stems from a study of human T cells and chemical hapten exposure. Turning to the study itself: On the upper back, patch tests were applied with 0.01% DPC and read at 6 days.

Documented time point: patch test 2, 6 weeks after DPC sensitization. Treatment defined: therapeutic diphenylcyclopropenone sensitization with weekly scalp DPC. Via MiXCR, TCRdb re-called the RACE reads, giving one row per CDR3 protein. The profile shows under 75,000 distinct CDR3 sequences, 6.5% to 10% of them singletons. This clonotype has at least ten counts. The TCR originated in a woman between 50 and 59 years old with alopecia areata. Some clones in this sample may be carry-over from other donors' samples. Sequenced material: whole blood, taken in connection with sensitization to the hapten diphenylcyclopropenone (DPC).

The DNA of the CDR3 is TGTGCCATCAGTGTTCACCAAAACACCATATATTTT. It codes for CAISVHQNTIYF. The V gene is TRBV10-3, the J gene TRBJ1-3; no reliable D call. Trimming took off 4 bases at V and 6 bases at J, with 7 bases between the two ends. This CDR3 has 12 amino acids. Per germline, CDR1 ENHRY and CDR2 SYGVKD.